Below, one T cell receptor (beta chain) is given with its context. The specificity of this receptor is unknown. No base quality values were provided; no much bigger clone lies one nucleotide off. The protocol used for the library was the immunoSEQ multiplex PCR assay. TCRdb limited this immuneACCESS table to in-frame rearrangements with V and J called. A share of clones is missing; checked studies link under half to unresolved V genes, and the rest is unexplained. In this sample the table shows under 95,000 clones, about nine tenths of which occur a single time. The top ten clonotypes cover about 1.7% of the sample. The source of the sample is a study of T cell changes during pregnancy in multiple sclerosis (dated by TCRdb to 2018 to 2020). Concerning the study at large: In women with multiple sclerosis, the researchers looked at how the T cell repertoire shifted as pregnancy progressed.

Taken from cysteine to phenylalanine, the CDR3 has 16 residues. Only the CDR3 region is kept as DNA, spanning 48 bases read in frame from base 1. At the junction V is shortened by 2 bases and J by 3 bases, with 14 bases in between. CDR1 and CDR2 are read off the germline V gene as MNHEY and SVGAGI. The sample in question was peripheral blood, obtained after pregnancy. This sequence originates from a female donor in good health, enrolled as a control in a pregnancy study. The chain joins TRBV6-5 to TRBJ1-5, with no confidently assigned D gene. CDR3 reads: CASSYEPRVLNQPQHF. Here is the DNA: TGTGCCAGCAGTTACGAGCCCCGGGTTCTCAATCAGCCCCAGCATTTT.